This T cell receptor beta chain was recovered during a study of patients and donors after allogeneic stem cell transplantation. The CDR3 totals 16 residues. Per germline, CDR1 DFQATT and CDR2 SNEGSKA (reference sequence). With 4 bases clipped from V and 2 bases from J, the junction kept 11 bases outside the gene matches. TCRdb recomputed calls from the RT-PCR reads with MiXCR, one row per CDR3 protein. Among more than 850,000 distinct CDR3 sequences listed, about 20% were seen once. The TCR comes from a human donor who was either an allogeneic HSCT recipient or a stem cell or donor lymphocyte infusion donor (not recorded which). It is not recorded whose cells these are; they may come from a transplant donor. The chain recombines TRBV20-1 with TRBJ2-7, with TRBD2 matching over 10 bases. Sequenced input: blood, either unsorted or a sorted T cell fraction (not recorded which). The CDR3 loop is CSATRPGSGRAYEQYF. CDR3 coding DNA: TGCAGTGCTACCCGCCCGGGGAGCGGGAGGGCCTACGAGCAGTACTTC.